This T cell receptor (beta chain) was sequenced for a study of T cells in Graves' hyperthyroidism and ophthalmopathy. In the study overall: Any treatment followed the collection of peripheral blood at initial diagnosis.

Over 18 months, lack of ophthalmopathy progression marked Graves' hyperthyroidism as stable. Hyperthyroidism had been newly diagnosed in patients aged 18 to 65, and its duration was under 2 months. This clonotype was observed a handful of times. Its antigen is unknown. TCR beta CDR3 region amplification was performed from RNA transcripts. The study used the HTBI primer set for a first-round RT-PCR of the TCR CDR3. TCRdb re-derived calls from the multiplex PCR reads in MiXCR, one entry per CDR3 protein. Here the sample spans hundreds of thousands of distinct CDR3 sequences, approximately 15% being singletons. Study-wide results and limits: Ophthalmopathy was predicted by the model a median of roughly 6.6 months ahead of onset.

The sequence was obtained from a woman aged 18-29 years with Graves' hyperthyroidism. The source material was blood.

The CDR3 is CASSSSYTPGTPQETQYF. CDR3 nucleotides: TGTGCCAGCAGCTCGAGCTATACTCCCGGGACACCTCAAGAGACCCAGTACTTC. The rearrangement uses TRBV11-2 and TRBJ2-5, with a weak D call TRBD1 (6 bases). CDR1 SGHAT and CDR2 FQNNGV come from the germline V gene. This CDR3 spans 18 amino acids. Trimming took off 4 bases at V and 2 bases at J, with 23 bases between the two ends.